This TCR beta chain was found in a study of shared clonotypes between healthy human individuals. Overall study results and limits: Clonotypes which were not shared had lower generation probabilities than clonotypes that all four donors shared.

This clone was seen a single time. Its antigen is not identified. From germline, CDR1 is LNHDA and CDR2 SQIVND (reference sequence). The J segment lost 3 bases and the V segment lost 5 bases, leaving 3 bases of the junction unmatched. The CDR3 contains 13 residues. Positively selected for CCR7, the CD45RO-negative cells used as naive CD8 cells excluded terminally differentiated effector memory CD45RA+ cells. Assay execution proceeded at the deep level. In the sorted-subset replicate PCRs, 200 ng DNA, tens of thousands of T cell genomes, was used. The protocol was immunoSEQ multiplex PCR, while the TCRdb copy is restricted to in-frame clones and leaves out a portion. The sample comprises roughly 1,800,000 clones, approximately 94% of which are singletons, and roughly 1% rests with the top ten.

The sequence derives from a man between 18 and 29 years old in good health. Sequences were obtained from naive CD8+ T cells sorted from blood. This chain connects TRBV19 to TRBJ1-1; TRBD1 matches 7 bases. CDR3: CASSGGTDTEAFF. CDR3 in DNA: TGTGCCAGTAGTGGAGGGACAGACACTGAAGCTTTCTTT.